This TCR beta chain is from a study of tumour-infiltrating T cells in Burkitt lymphoma. In the case of this clone: At one end the junction does not follow the germline gene, possibly because of a read error.

The CDR3 runs to 12 residues. The germline V gene has CDR1 SGHKS and CDR2 YYEKEE (reference sequence). Method: immunoSEQ multiplex PCR; TCRdb's copy keeps in-frame clones and lacks some. The sample has 850 to 1,000 clones, approximately 84% seen once. Sequencing was carried out using tumor tissue. V usage is TRBV5-5 and J usage is TRBJ2-1, with no clear D. This sequence originates from a human donor with Burkitt lymphoma. Some clones in this sample may be carry-over from other donors' samples. The CDR3 DNA reads as TGTGCCAGCAGCTTGGGTAGCTTTGAGCAATTCTTC. Amino acids: CASSLGSFEQFF.